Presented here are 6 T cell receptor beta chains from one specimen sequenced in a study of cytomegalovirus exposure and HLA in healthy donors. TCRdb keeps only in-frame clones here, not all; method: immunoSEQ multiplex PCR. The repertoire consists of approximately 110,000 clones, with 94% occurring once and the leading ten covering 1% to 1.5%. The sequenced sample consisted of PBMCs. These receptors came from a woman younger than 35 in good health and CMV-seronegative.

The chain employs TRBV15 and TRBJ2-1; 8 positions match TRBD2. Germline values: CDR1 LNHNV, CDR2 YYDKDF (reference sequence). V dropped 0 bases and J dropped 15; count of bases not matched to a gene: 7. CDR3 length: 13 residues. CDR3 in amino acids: CATSRDVAGSMFF. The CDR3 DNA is TGTGCCACCAGCAGAGATGTAGCGGGGTCGATGTTCTTC.

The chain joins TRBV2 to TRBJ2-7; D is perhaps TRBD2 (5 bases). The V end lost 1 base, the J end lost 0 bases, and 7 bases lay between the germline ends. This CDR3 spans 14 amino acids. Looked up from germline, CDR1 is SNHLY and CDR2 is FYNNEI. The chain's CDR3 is CASSEGTGSYEQYF. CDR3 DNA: TGTGCCAGCAGTGAAGGGACTGGCTCCTACGAGCAGTACTTC.

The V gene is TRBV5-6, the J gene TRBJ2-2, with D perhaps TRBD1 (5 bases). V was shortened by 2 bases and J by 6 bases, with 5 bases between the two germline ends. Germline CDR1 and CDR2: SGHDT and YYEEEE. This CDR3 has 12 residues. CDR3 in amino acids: CASSLGAGELFF. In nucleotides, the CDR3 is TGTGCCAGCAGCTTAGGGGCCGGGGAGCTGTTTTTT.

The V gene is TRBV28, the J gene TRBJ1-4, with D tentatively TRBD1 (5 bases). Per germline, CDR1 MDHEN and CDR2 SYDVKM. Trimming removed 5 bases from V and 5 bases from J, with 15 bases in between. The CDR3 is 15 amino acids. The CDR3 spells CASSQGGTLNEKLFF. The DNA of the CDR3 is TGTGCCAGCAGTCAAGGCGGGACTTTGAATGAAAAACTGTTTTTT.

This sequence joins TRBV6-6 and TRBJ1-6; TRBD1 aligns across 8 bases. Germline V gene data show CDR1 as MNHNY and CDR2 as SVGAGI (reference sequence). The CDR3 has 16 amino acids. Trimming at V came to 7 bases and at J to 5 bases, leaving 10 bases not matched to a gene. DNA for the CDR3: TGTGCCAGCACCCCGACAGGGGAGGGGGATAATTCACCCCTCCACTTT. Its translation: CASTPTGEGDNSPLHF.

CDR3 protein: CASGLVRGTANTEAFF. DNA of the CDR3: TGTGCTAGTGGTTTGGTACGGGGGACTGCGAACACTGAAGCTTTCTTT. The chain couples TRBV12-5 to TRBJ1-1; D possibly corresponds to TRBD1 (5 bases). Germline values: CDR1 LGHNT, CDR2 FRNRAP. The CDR3 runs 16 residues. The V gene lost 0 bases and the J gene lost 1 base, with 12 bases spanning the gap.